This T cell receptor beta chain was retrieved from a study of T-cell reconstitution after alpha-beta-depleted transplantation in children. Whole-study results and caveats: T-cell counts and diversity at one year post-transplant came mainly from newly produced T cells.

For TCRbeta, the library was prepared with unique molecular identifiers. Each CDR3 protein gets one entry after TCRdb re-called the PCR reads with MiXCR. The sample records about 980,000 distinct CDR3 sequences, about 30% being singletons. With regard to this clonotype: As yet, its antigen is unknown.

Germline CDR1 is SEHNR and CDR2 is FQNEAQ (reference sequence). The CDR3 loop spans 15 amino acids. The V segment lost 8 bases and the J segment 4 bases; nucleotides outside the gene matches: 6. This sequence joins TRBV7-9 and TRBJ2-2, with 11 bases matching TRBD2. The sample consisted of PBMCs, mostly from graft donor cells, taken 360 days after TCRalphabeta/CD19-depleted stem cell transplant. This sequence was found in a boy under two years old who had a stem cell transplant for SCID, so the T cells may come from the graft donor. CDR3 nucleotide sequence: TGTGCCAGCGATCCCACTAGCGGGAGCACCGGGGAGCTGTTTTTT. It encodes CASDPTSGSTGELFF.